These 9 T cell receptor beta chains share one sample of origin, sequenced in a study of T cells after yellow fever vaccination (dated by TCRdb to about 2019). According to the study, the label for this sample's treatment or condition signals: live attenuated yellow fever vaccine strain. Libraries were constructed by 5' RACE. The listed sequencing device is Illumina NovaSeq 6000. Clones were called with MiXCR by TCRdb after fastp trimmed the public reads at Q25, and only in-frame beta chains were retained. All rows with the same CDR3 protein become a single entry with the most common DNA and genes. The sample contains about 260,000 distinct CDR3 sequences, approximately 3.8% of them found a single time. Together, the top ten hold under 20% of the sample. The sample in question was PBMCs, obtained 15 days after the yellow fever booster vaccination. Source of these receptors: a man younger than 35 who received the YFV17D yellow fever vaccine.

Many counts were recorded for this clonotype. CDR3 bases: TGTGCCAGCAGTCCCCCCCGGAGGCAGCGGGGGTACCTAGACAATGAGCAGTTCTTC. It specifies CASSPPRRQRGYLDNEQFF. V and J are TRBV27 and TRBJ2-1; 8 positions match TRBD2. The CDR3 is 19 residues long. Trimming took 5 bases from V and 5 from J; bases not matched to a gene: 20. Germline CDR1 and CDR2: MNHEY and SMNVEV (reference sequence).

This clonotype came up many times. J is TRBJ1-1 and V is TRBV20-1; 8 positions match TRBD1. CDR3 length: 16 amino acids. V lost 0 bases, J lost 3 bases, and 9 bases stayed unmatched. Germline assignment: CDR1 DFQATT and CDR2 SNEGSKA (reference sequence). CDR3 bases: TGCAGTGCTAGAGATTTCAGGGGGCCAGGGGACACTGAAGCTTTCTTT. Amino acids: CSARDFRGPGDTEAFF.

This clonotype was observed many times. This chain joins TRBV5-1 and TRBJ2-1; D unresolved. Looked up from germline, CDR1 is SGHRS and CDR2 is YFSETQ. The CDR3 consists of 14 residues. Trimming removed 3 bases at V and 0 bases at J, with 7 bases between. This CDR3 reads CASSSQSSYNEQFF. In DNA, the CDR3 is TGCGCCAGCAGCTCCCAAAGCTCCTACAATGAGCAGTTCTTC.

This clonotype was detected many times. The chain couples TRBV10-2 to TRBJ2-3, with D perhaps TRBD2 (5 bases). The germline V gene encodes CDR1 WSHSY and CDR2 SAAADI. The CDR3 spans 14 residues. V lost 10 bases to trimming and J lost 2 bases, with 16 bases between them. The CDR3 sequence is CATATSHLTDTQYF. The CDR3 DNA is TGCGCCACTGCAACTAGTCACCTCACAGATACGCAGTATTTT.

This clonotype was picked up many times. The chain has TRBV12-3 or TRBV12-4 and TRBJ2-3; 8 nucleotides agree with TRBD1. This CDR3 region has 16 residues. The trim removed 3 bases at V and 5 bases at J, leaving 10 bases unmatched. CDR3: CASSFLGGQEIDTQYF. The CDR3 nucleotides are TGTGCCAGCAGTTTTTTAGGGGGACAGGAAATAGATACGCAGTATTTT.

This clonotype was observed at least ten times. The CDR3 DNA sequence: TGTGCCAGCAGCTCGACAGGGGGGGACAATGAGCAGTTCTTC. This encodes CASSSTGGDNEQFF. This sequence joins TRBV7-2 and TRBJ2-1, with 9 bases fitting TRBD1. Per the germline V gene, CDR1 is SGHTA and CDR2 is FQGNSA. Trimming took 4 bases from V and 5 from J; bases not matched to a gene: 3. This CDR3 has 14 residues.

This clonotype appeared many times. The V call is TRBV20-1, the J call TRBJ2-1, with D unclear. Germline CDR1 is DFQATT and CDR2 is SNEGSKA (reference sequence). The CDR3 spans 10 residues. V was shortened by 5 bases and J by 7 bases, with 6 bases between the two germline ends. CDR3 sequence: CSARQNEQFF. CDR3 nucleotides: TGCAGTGCTCGGCAAAATGAGCAGTTCTTC.

This clonotype came up many times. The chain combines TRBV7-9 with TRBJ1-1; no clear D. Germline-derived CDR1 and CDR2 are SEHNR and FQNEAQ (reference sequence). V lost 8 bases, J lost 1 base, and 14 bases lay in between. The CDR3 length is 14 residues. CDR3 sequence: CASASVIGNTEAFF. The CDR3 nucleotides are TGTGCCAGCGCTAGTGTTATCGGGAACACTGAAGCTTTCTTT.

This clonotype has a count of ten or more. The chain uses TRBV6-2 or TRBV6-3 and TRBJ2-1, with 8 bases lining up with TRBD2. Germline V CDR1 and CDR2: MNHEY, SVGEGT. There are 14 residues in the CDR3. Losses at the gene ends were 6 bases for V and 9 bases for J; bases not matched to a gene: 10. DNA of the CDR3: TGTGCCAGCAGCGGGACTAGTTGGTCGGCTGAGCAGTTCTTC. Translation: CASSGTSWSAEQFF.